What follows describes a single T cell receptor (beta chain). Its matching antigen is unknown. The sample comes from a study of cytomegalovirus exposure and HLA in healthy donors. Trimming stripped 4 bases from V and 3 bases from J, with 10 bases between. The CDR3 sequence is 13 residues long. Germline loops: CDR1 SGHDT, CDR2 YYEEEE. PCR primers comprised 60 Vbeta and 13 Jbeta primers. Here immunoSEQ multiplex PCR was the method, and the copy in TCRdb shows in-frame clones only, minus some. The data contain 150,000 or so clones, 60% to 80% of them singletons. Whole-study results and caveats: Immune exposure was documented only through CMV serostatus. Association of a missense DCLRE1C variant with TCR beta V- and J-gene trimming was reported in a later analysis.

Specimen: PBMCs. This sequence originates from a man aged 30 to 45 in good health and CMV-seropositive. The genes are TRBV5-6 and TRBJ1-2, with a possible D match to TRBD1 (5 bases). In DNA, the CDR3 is TGTGCCAGCAGCCCGGGGGGGTACTATGGCTACACCTTC. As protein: CASSPGGYYGYTF.